This entry describes one T cell receptor (beta chain). Germline V gives CDR1 MNHEY, CDR2 SVGAGI. The CDR3 extends over 14 amino acids. The V and J ends lost 5 bases and 5 bases, in that order; junction bases with no gene match: 6. The data are from a study of technical replicates of blood from a few donors. Method: immunoSEQ multiplex PCR; TCRdb's copy keeps in-frame clones and lacks some. The top ten clones hold approximately 10% of a sample with roughly 15,000 clones, almost 85% of them seen once. The sample taken for sequencing was PBMCs. The sequence derives from a human donor in good health. V gene TRBV6-5 combines with J gene TRBJ2-7, with 10 positions matching TRBD1. The CDR3 coding sequence is TGTGCCAGCAGTACGGACAGGGGGGACAACGAGCAGTACTTC. This sequence encodes CASSTDRGDNEQYF.